This T cell receptor (beta chain) was identified during a study of shared clonotypes between healthy human individuals. Study-level results: The four-donor shared clonotypes exceeded non-shared clonotypes in generation probability, with non-shared ones scoring lower.

Notes on this clone: The antigen is not known.

V was clipped by 6 bases and J by 4 bases; unmatched bases: 11. This CDR3 is built from 15 residues. Germline-derived CDR1 and CDR2 are SQVTM and ANQGSEA. The assay was immunoSEQ multiplex PCR, and TCRdb's table has in-frame clones only and misses some. The sample holds some 2,500,000 clones; 92% are singletons and the top ten take around 0.38%. This chain joins TRBV29-1 and TRBJ2-3; 9 bases align to TRBD2. The sequence was collected from a man aged 18 to 35 in good health. Some clones in this sample may be carry-over from other donors' samples. The sample taken for sequencing was naive CD4+ T cells from PBMCs. The subset was: CD45RA+ positively selected. CDR3 coding DNA: TGCAGCGTCCCTCCGCCTAGCGGGGTCGCAGATACGCAGTATTTT. Encoded protein: CSVPPPSGVADTQYF.